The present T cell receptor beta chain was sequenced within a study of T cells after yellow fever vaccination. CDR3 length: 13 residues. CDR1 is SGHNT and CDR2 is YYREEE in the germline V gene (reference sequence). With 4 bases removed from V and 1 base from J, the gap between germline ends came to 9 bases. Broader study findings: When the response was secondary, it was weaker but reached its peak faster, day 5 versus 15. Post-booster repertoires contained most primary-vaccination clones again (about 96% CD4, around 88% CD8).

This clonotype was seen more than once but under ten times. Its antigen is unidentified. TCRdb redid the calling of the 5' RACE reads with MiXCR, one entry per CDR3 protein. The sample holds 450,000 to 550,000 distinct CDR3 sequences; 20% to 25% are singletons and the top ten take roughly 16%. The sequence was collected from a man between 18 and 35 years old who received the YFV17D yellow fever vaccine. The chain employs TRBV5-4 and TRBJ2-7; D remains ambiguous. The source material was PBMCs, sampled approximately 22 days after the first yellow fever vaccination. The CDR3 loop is CASSDDPSYEQYV. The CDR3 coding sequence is TGTGCCAGCAGCGACGACCCTTCCTACGAGCAGTACGTC.